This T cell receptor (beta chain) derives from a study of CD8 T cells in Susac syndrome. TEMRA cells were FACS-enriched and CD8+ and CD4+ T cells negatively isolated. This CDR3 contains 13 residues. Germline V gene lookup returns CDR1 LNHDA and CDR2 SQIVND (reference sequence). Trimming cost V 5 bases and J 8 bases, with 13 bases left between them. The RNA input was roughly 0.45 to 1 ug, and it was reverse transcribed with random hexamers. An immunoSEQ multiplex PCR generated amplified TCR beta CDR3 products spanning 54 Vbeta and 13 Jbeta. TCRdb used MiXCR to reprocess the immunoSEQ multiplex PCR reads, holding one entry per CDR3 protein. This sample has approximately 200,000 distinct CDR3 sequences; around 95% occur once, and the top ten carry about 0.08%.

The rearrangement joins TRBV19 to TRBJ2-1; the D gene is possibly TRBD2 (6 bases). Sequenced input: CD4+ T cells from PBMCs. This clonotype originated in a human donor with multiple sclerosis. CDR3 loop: CASSALAIHEQFF. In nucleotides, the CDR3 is TGTGCCAGTAGTGCACTAGCAATCCATGAGCAGTTCTTC.